This TCR beta chain was recovered during a study of CD8+CD57+ T cells in acquired aplastic anemia. The germline gives CDR1 LNHDA, CDR2 SQIVND (reference sequence). This CDR3 has 15 residues. The V segment lost 0 bases and the J segment 6 bases; nucleotides outside the gene matches: 3. Patients sequenced had flow cytometry evidence of CD8+CD57+ cell expansion. Whole-study results and caveats: Overlap between patients and controls comprised 25 to 30 CD8+ CDR3 sequences.

This clonotype was observed at least ten times. What it recognizes is unknown. The TCR beta profiling, which covered VDJ combination and CDR3 sequence, was carried out using genomic DNA as the template. MiXCR was run by TCRdb on the reads, yielding one entry per CDR3 protein. This sample has 95,000 to 150,000 distinct CDR3 sequences, with 40% found just once. The chain links TRBV19 to TRBJ2-2; 8 bases are shared with TRBD1. The sample taken for sequencing was sorted CD4+, CD8+, or CD8+CD57+ T cells (not recorded which) from PBMCs. The source of this sequence is a human donor with aplastic anemia. The CDR3 spells CASSIETGVSGELFF. CDR3 bases: TGTGCCAGTAGTATAGAGACAGGGGTTTCCGGGGAGCTGTTTTTT. Combining the CDR3 with reference TRBV19 and TRBJ2-2 gives the whole variable domain DGGITQSPKYLFRKEGQNVTLSCEQNLNHDAMYWYRQDPGQGLRLIYYSQIVNDFQKGDIAEGYSVSREKKESFPLTVTSAQKNPTAFYLCASSIETGVSGELFFGEGSRLTVL.